Included here is one TCR beta chain sequence, with context. Random hexamers were used to reverse transcribe about 0.5 to 1 ug of RNA. A multiplex approach, immunoSEQ multiplex PCR, amplified TCR beta CDR3 across 54 Vbeta and 13 Jbeta. MiXCR was run by TCRdb on the immunoSEQ multiplex PCR reads, yielding one entry per CDR3 protein. The sample records about 300,000 distinct CDR3 sequences, approximately 85% being singletons. The entry originates in a study of CD8 T cells in Susac syndrome. The length of the CDR3 is 14 residues. J gave up 7 bases and V 5 bases, and 5 bases lay outside the gene matches. Germline-derived CDR1 and CDR2 are SGHVS and FQNEAQ. The authors carried out high-throughput sequencing of TCR beta. They applied it to CD8+ and CD4+ T cells obtained from blood.

The sequenced material came from CD8+ T cells from PBMCs. This TCR came from a human donor with multiple sclerosis. The J gene is TRBJ2-7, the V gene TRBV7-8, with TRBD2 identical over 13 bases. DNA for the CDR3: TGTGCCAGCAGCCTACTAGCGGGAGGGTGGGAGCAGTACTTC. Protein product: CASSLLAGGWEQYF.